The 12 T cell receptor beta chains in this list originate from one sample, sequenced in a study of post-analysis software for immune sequencing data. Study-level results: Included in a set of 5 or 6 TRBV segments more frequent in patients than controls were TRBV5-6, TRBV5-1 and TRBV20-1.

These receptors lack a known antigen. Unique molecular identifiers had been added to the TCR beta cDNA libraries. Each CDR3 protein is one row after TCRdb ran MiXCR on the PCR reads. The table lists a few hundred thousand distinct CDR3 sequences, roughly 36% of them singletons. The source material was blood. The source of these receptors is a girl under 18 with multiple sclerosis.

This clonotype was picked up a small number of times. The genes are TRBV6-5 and TRBJ1-1, with a possible D match to TRBD1 (6 bases). This CDR3 contains 15 residues. V shed 0 bases and J shed 5 bases, with 13 bases lying between them. The germline V gene encodes CDR1 MNHEY and CDR2 SVGAGI. CDR3 sequence reads: CASSYSSRGGTEAFF. The DNA of the CDR3 is TGTGCCAGCAGTTACTCGTCCAGGGGTGGTACTGAAGCTTTCTTT.

The chain recombines TRBV6-5 with TRBJ1-2; the D gene is possibly TRBD1 (5 bases). V lost 4 bases to trimming and J lost 5 bases, with 26 bases between them. The CDR3 consists of 18 residues. Germline V lookup: CDR1 MNHEY, CDR2 SVGAGI. CDR3 sequence reads: CASSSYTEYVYGAYGYTF. In DNA form, the CDR3 reads TGTGCCAGCAGTTCCTACACCGAATATGTGTATGGGGCATATGGCTACACCTTC.

This clonotype was seen only a few times. CDR3 bases: TGTGCCAGCACCCGCATAGCTCTAGCGGGGGGGGAAGAGACCCAGTACTTC. This sequence encodes CASTRIALAGGEETQYF. This chain connects TRBV12-3 or TRBV12-4 to TRBJ2-5, with 12 bases matching TRBD2. V was clipped by 7 bases and J by 3 bases; unmatched bases: 12. The CDR3 consists of 17 residues.

A single count supports this clonotype. This may come from a read error, since a much larger clone is one base off. The chain combines TRBV28 with TRBJ2-5; the D gene is possibly TRBD2 (6 bases). Germline V gene data show CDR1 as MDHEN and CDR2 as SYDVKM. V lost 6 bases and J 5 bases, leaving 19 bases between the germline ends. This CDR3 contains 15 residues. The CDR3 is CASSRPGRGLETQYF. The CDR3 DNA reads as TGTGCCAGCAGCCGACCGGGACGGGGGTTGGAGACCCAGTACTTC.

The J gene is TRBJ2-1, the V gene TRBV7-3; 14 nucleotides align to TRBD2. The V segment lost 4 bases and the J segment 9 bases; nucleotides outside the gene matches: 11. The CDR3 is 17 residues long. Germline values: CDR1 SGHTA, CDR2 FQGTGA. CDR3 bases: TGTGCCAGCAGCTCCTCGACTAGCGGGGGGGCCAGAGGTGAGCAGTTCTTC. It yields the protein CASSSSTSGGARGEQFF.

Only a few counts were recorded for this clonotype. The junction shows a germline mismatch at one end, possibly a read error. For the CDR3, the DNA is TGTGCCAGCAGCTTAGGCGTGAACACTGAAACTTTCTTT. It specifies CASSLGVNTETFF. This chain joins TRBV7-8 and TRBJ1-1, with unresolved D. The CDR3 is made up of 13 amino acids. From germline, CDR1 is SGHVS and CDR2 FQNEAQ. Full variable domain (remainder filled in from reference TRBV7-8 and TRBJ1-1): GAGVSQSPRYKVAKRGQDVALRCDPISGHVSLFWYQQALGQGPEFLTYFQNEAQLDKSGLPSDRFFAERPEGSVSTLKIQRTQQEDSAVYLCASSLGVNTETFFGQGTRLTVV.

This clonotype was observed a few times. This chain connects TRBV12-3 or TRBV12-4 to TRBJ2-7; no clear D. The V end was cut by 0 bases, the J end by 2 bases, with 14 bases between. This CDR3 has 16 amino acids. CDR3 nucleotide sequence: TGTGCCAGCAGTTTAGCGTATTCCCGTTACACCTACGAGCAGTACTTC. It specifies CASSLAYSRYTYEQYF.

This clonotype showed up just a few times. This chain uses TRBV4-3 with TRBJ2-1; the D gene is possibly TRBD1 (5 bases). The germline V gene has CDR1 LGHNA and CDR2 YSLEER. V was pared by 0 bases and J by 10 bases, with 10 bases between. This CDR3 spans 13 amino acids. The CDR3 spells CASSQDNTGEQFF. CDR3 nucleotides: TGCGCCAGCAGCCAAGATAACACAGGCGAGCAGTTCTTC.

The rearrangement links TRBV24-1 to TRBJ2-7, with no clear D. The CDR3 totals 15 residues. V lost 3 bases to trimming and J lost 6 bases, with 17 bases between them. Germline CDR1 KGHDR, CDR2 SFDVKD. The CDR3 nucleotides read TGTGCCACCAGTGATCGGAGATCCCCCAAAGCCGAGCAGTACTTC. Translating gives CATSDRRSPKAEQYF.

This clonotype was detected only once. This sequence joins TRBV12-3 or TRBV12-4 and TRBJ1-1, with D possibly TRBD1 on 5 matching bases. The CDR3 has 14 amino acids. Trimming cost V 7 bases and J 1 base, with 13 bases left between them. As DNA, the CDR3 is TGTGCCAGCACCCCCCGCCAGGGGAACACTGAAGCTTTCTTT. This encodes CASTPRQGNTEAFF.

This chain uses TRBV12-3 or TRBV12-4 with TRBJ2-4; a weak D match, TRBD2 (6 bases). Trimming stripped 3 bases from V and 0 bases from J, with 12 bases between. The CDR3 runs 16 residues. CDR3 region: CASSFGTFIAKNIQYF. The CDR3 DNA reads as TGTGCCAGCAGTTTCGGGACTTTTATAGCCAAAAACATTCAGTACTTC.

This clonotype showed up many times. The CDR3 DNA follows: TGTGCCATCCCGGGACTAGCGGGGGGGCGCTCCTACAATGAGCAGTTCTTC. Its translation: CAIPGLAGGRSYNEQFF. The rearrangement uses TRBV10-3 and TRBJ2-1; 16 bases fit TRBD2. The CDR3 consists of 17 residues. Germline loops: CDR1 ENHRY, CDR2 SYGVKD. The ends lost 8 bases at V and 0 bases at J; junction bases unmatched: 4.